Listed below are T cell receptor beta chains from one sample, sequenced in a study of Graves' ophthalmopathy and Graves' hyperthyroidism. TCRdb re-analysed the multiplex PCR reads in MiXCR, keeping a single row per CDR3 protein. Of around 670,000 distinct CDR3 sequences listed, 40% were seen once; the top ten hold 35% to 55%. Specimen: peripheral blood. Receptor source: an adult man with Graves' ophthalmopathy. Both conserved end residues are trimmed from each CDR3. The order of the fields is V gene, J gene, CDR3 length, clone size, CDR3 protein. Only part of the rows carry a size: once, few, many, or a class if the clone is expanded.

>TRBV7-2|TRBJ1-6|14|.
ASSQDRQGYNSPLH
>TRBV25-1|TRBJ2-2|12|.
ASRTDRGTGELF
>TRBV10-3|TRBJ2-5|13|.
AISDPTATTGTQH
>TRBV5-6|TRBJ1-2|14|few
ASRVFTWSADYGYT
>TRBV20-1|TRBJ2-5|15|many
SASQTAGSVLGETQY
>TRBV7-2|TRBJ1-1|12|.
ANSRAGLDTEAF
>TRBV29-1|TRBJ2-5|10|.
SVDPRPETQY
>TRBV5-5|TRBJ1-1|11|.
ASADRLWTEAF
>TRBV2|TRBJ1-5|11|.
ASPGADNQPQH
>TRBV29-1|TRBJ2-7|11|many
SVWGQGTYEQY
>TRBV12-3/TRBV12-4|TRBJ1-4|13|.
ASLSGTVNNEKLF
>TRBV19|TRBJ1-5|11|.
AWSVRDNQPQH
>TRBV20-1|TRBJ2-5|12|few
SASSSGRVETQY
>TRBV7-9|TRBJ1-1|12|.
ASKRQGMNTEAF
>TRBV2|TRBJ2-7|12|.
ASSLAHEGYEQY
>TRBV7-8|TRBJ1-6|11|many
ASSPGGESPLH
>TRBV7-8|TRBJ1-3|12|.
ASSYNRVGNTIY
>TRBV10-2|TRBJ1-1|16|once
ASSPYRGRRDLNTEAF
>TRBV5-1|TRBJ2-7|14|.
ASSVGQVGSADEQY
>TRBV7-6|TRBJ1-2|12|.
ASSLHRGGTGYT
>TRBV19|TRBJ2-7|13|.
ASRSYPGAGYEQY
>TRBV7-6|TRBJ2-6|15|.
ASSYLGVFSGANVLT
>TRBV20-1|TRBJ1-6|11|.
SARGNYNSPLH
>TRBV7-9|TRBJ1-2|12|few
ASSYGRGRIGYT
>TRBV2|TRBJ2-5|14|few
ASSYSGRAGAETQY
>TRBV12-3/TRBV12-4|TRBJ1-1|12|.
ASSLGLMNTEAF
>TRBV10-3|TRBJ1-1|15|.
AISESWTSAWNTEAF
>TRBV5-1|TRBJ2-7|13|many
ASSLYPTDSSEQY
>TRBV20-1|TRBJ1-3|12|.
SAPESNSGNTIY
>TRBV4-3|TRBJ1-1|12|.
ASNFSALNTEAF
>TRBV6-5|TRBJ1-2|12|many
ASNPRGPLDGYT
>TRBV19|TRBJ2-7|12|.
ASSRARGADEQY
>TRBV7-7|TRBJ2-5|12|few
ASSPPGGLETQY
>TRBV15|TRBJ2-7|14|.
ATSSASPGGPYEQY
>TRBV19|TRBJ1-5|12|.
ASSLDTYNQPQH
>TRBV10-2|TRBJ2-7|15|.
ASSSAPWGVSAYEQY
>TRBV25-1|TRBJ2-5|12|.
ASSQRGMRETQY
>TRBV29-1|TRBJ1-1|9|.
SSPRTTEAF
>TRBV12-3/TRBV12-4|TRBJ1-2|13|.
ASSFSGTVGIGYT
>TRBV10-3|TRBJ2-5|12|.
ATEGLRDGNTQY
>TRBV24-1|TRBJ1-5|12|few
ASSFSDSNQPQH
>TRBV25-1|TRBJ1-4|14|.
ASSQGLDRGSEKLF
>TRBV25-1|TRBJ1-3|15|.
ASSARDPGRSGNTIY
>TRBV19|TRBJ1-5|13|few
ASSKGREGNQPQH
>TRBV25-1|TRBJ2-7|12|.
ASSSRDRAPKSN
>TRBV7-2|TRBJ1-2|12|.
ASSSTGGSYGYT
>TRBV2|TRBJ1-2|12|many
ASRSGDPPMGYT